This is a list of T cell receptor beta chains from one sample in a study of cytomegalovirus exposure and HLA in healthy donors. Assay used: immunoSEQ multiplex PCR; TCRdb lists only in-frame clones, some missing. This sample yields roughly 120,000 clones, of which around 8.5% are seen a single time; less than 7% belongs to the top ten. Sample: PBMCs. These TCRs come from a man aged 40-49 years in good health and CMV-seronegative. Each CDR3 is given with its conserved first and last residue. Each record gives: V gene, J gene, clone size, D gene, CDR3 protein, CDR3 DNA. D genes are given only for firm matches. The size of a clone is reported for some rows only, either as once, few or many, or as a class for expanded clones.

TRBV2	TRBJ2-3	few	TRBD1	CASPGQGITDTQYF	TGTGCCAGCCCGGGACAGGGGATAACAGATACGCAGTATTTT
TRBV5-1	TRBJ1-1	NA	NA	CASSLRRVGDTEAFF	TGCGCCAGCAGCTTGCGCAGGGTTGGTGATACTGAAGCCTTCTTT
TRBV7-9	TRBJ2-3	NA	TRBD2	CASSSLIAGDTQYF	TGTGCCAGCAGCTCCTTGATAGCGGGGGATACGCAGTATTTT
TRBV7-9	TRBJ1-1	NA	NA	CASSLLSIAEAFF	TGTGCCAGCAGCTTATTGTCAATTGCTGAAGCTTTCTTT
TRBV7-2	TRBJ1-1	few	TRBD1	CASSRQGANTEAFF	TGTGCCAGCTCCAGACAGGGGGCGAACACTGAAGCTTTCTTT
TRBV4-2	TRBJ1-1	few	TRBD1	CASSQLTGTGVGGEAFF	TGTGCCAGCAGCCAACTCACCGGGACAGGGGTAGGTGGTGAAGCTTTCTTT
TRBV5-4	TRBJ2-2	NA	NA	CASSSVGGRRSTGELFF	TGTGCCAGCAGCTCAGTGGGGGGTAGGCGGAGCACCGGGGAGCTGTTTTTT
TRBV15	TRBJ2-4	NA	NA	CATSRDLRDIQYF	TGTGCCACCAGCAGAGATCTGCGGGACATTCAGTACTTC
TRBV10-1	TRBJ2-5	NA	TRBD2	CAIGRLAVPQETQYF	TGCGCCATCGGTCGACTAGCGGTACCCCAAGAGACCCAGTACTTC
TRBV10-1	TRBJ2-7	NA	NA	CASSESGGEQYF	TGCGCCAGCAGTGAGTCTGGAGGCGAGCAGTACTTC
TRBV6-5	TRBJ2-5	few	NA	CASSYSVGSGTQYF	TGTGCCAGCAGTTACTCAGTCGGGAGTGGGACCCAGTACTTC
TRBV5-1	TRBJ2-3	NA	TRBD2	CASSRFGTSEDTQYF	TGCGCCAGCAGCCGCTTTGGGACTAGTGAGGATACGCAGTATTTT
TRBV10-3	TRBJ2-7	few	NA	CAISGGGLTYEQYF	TGTGCCATCAGTGGTGGGGGACTGACCTACGAGCAGTACTTC
TRBV28	TRBJ1-1	few	TRBD1	CASSYRGPYTEAFF	TGTGCCAGCAGCTACAGGGGGCCCTACACTGAAGCTTTCTTT
TRBV7-2	TRBJ1-1	NA	NA	CASSFHRNTEAFF	TGTGCCAGCAGCTTTCACAGGAACACTGAAGCTTTCTTT
TRBV9	TRBJ2-2	NA	NA	CASSAERGLTGELFF	TGTGCCAGCAGCGCAGAAAGGGGGTTAACCGGGGAGCTGTTTTTT
TRBV7-2	TRBJ2-7	few	NA	CASSLDGGSYEQYF	TGTGCCAGCAGCTTAGACGGCGGTTCCTACGAGCAGTACTTC
TRBV29-1	TRBJ2-7	few	TRBD1	CSVADRGRKTSSYEQYF	TGCAGCGTTGCTGACAGGGGCCGTAAGACGAGCTCCTACGAGCAGTACTTC
TRBV6-6	TRBJ2-7	NA	NA	CASSYLTGEYEQYF	TGTGCCAGCAGTTACCTGACAGGAGAGTACGAGCAGTACTTC
TRBV7-6	TRBJ1-1	few	TRBD1	CASSLGQGAEAFF	TGTGCCAGCAGCTTAGGGCAGGGGGCGGAAGCTTTCTTT
TRBV30	TRBJ1-1	NA	TRBD1	CAWSRQGGTEAFF	TGTGCCTGGAGCCGACAGGGGGGTACTGAAGCTTTCTTT
TRBV30	TRBJ2-2	NA	NA	CAWTLAFDTGELFF	TGTGCCTGGACTCTAGCGTTCGACACCGGGGAGCTGTTTTTT
TRBV6-1	TRBJ2-7	few	NA	CASSEAAPREQYF	TGTGCCAGCAGTGAAGCTGCCCCTCGGGAGCAGTACTTC
TRBV4-1	TRBJ1-2	NA	TRBD1	CASSPGGIANYGYTF	TGCGCCAGCAGCCCAGGGGGGATAGCTAACTATGGCTACACCTTC
TRBV7-9	TRBJ1-1	NA	NA	CASSLDRDTEAFF	TGTGCCAGCAGCTTAGATAGAGACACTGAAGCTTTCTTT
TRBV2	TRBJ1-5	NA	NA	CASSGQYSNQPQHF	TGTGCCAGCAGTGGACAGTATAGCAATCAGCCCCAGCATTTT
TRBV6-5	TRBJ2-5	few	NA	CASSYSRGSETQYF	TGTGCCAGCAGTTACTCAAGGGGCAGCGAGACCCAGTACTTC
TRBV5-4	TRBJ2-5	few	NA	CASAETLGGKETQYF	TGTGCCAGCGCCGAAACCCTAGGAGGGAAGGAGACCCAGTACTTC
TRBV16	TRBJ1-2	NA	NA	CASSPGGSHGYTF	TGTGCCAGCAGCCCCGGAGGATCCCATGGCTACACCTTC
TRBV4-3	TRBJ1-1	NA	TRBD1	CASSQRIQGVTEAFF	TGCGCCAGCAGCCAGCGGATACAGGGGGTCACTGAAGCTTTCTTT
TRBV9	TRBJ1-1	NA	TRBD1	CASSKSGGGTEAFF	TGTGCCAGCAGCAAGTCAGGGGGTGGCACTGAAGCTTTCTTT
TRBV11-2	TRBJ1-6	NA	NA	CASRLATGEGYNSPLHF	TGTGCCAGCCGTTTAGCCACGGGGGAGGGCTATAATTCACCCCTCCACTTT
TRBV11-2	TRBJ2-3	few	NA	CASSLAGTWAPDTQYF	TGTGCCAGCAGCTTAGCTGGGACTTGGGCCCCAGATACGCAGTATTTT
TRBV7-9	TRBJ2-5	few	NA	CASSGLVKETQYF	TGTGCCAGCTCGGGACTTGTTAAAGAGACCCAGTACTTC
TRBV6-6	TRBJ2-5	few	NA	CASSYSARKETQYF	TGTGCCAGCAGTTACTCGGCCAGGAAAGAGACCCAGTACTTC
TRBV18	TRBJ1-2	few	NA	CASSPLQETYGYTF	TGTGCCAGCTCACCACTACAGGAAACTTATGGCTACACCTTC
TRBV28	TRBJ2-4	NA	TRBD2	CASSLAGGLAKNIQYF	TGTGCCAGCAGCCTCGCGGGGGGACTAGCCAAAAACATTCAGTACTTC
TRBV18	TRBJ1-1	NA	NA	CASSPQGTEAFF	TGTGCCAGCTCACCACAGGGGACTGAAGCTTTCTTT
TRBV2	TRBJ2-5	few	NA	CASSVLAMRQETQYF	TGTGCCAGCAGTGTTCTAGCGATGAGACAAGAGACCCAGTACTTC
TRBV5-1	TRBJ1-2	NA	NA	CASSQGKYGYTF	TGCGCCAGCAGCCAGGGAAAGTATGGCTACACCTTC
TRBV7-6	TRBJ1-1	NA	TRBD1	CASSSQQGKDTEAFF	TGTGCCAGCAGCTCCCAACAGGGGAAGGACACTGAAGCTTTCTTT
TRBV5-1	TRBJ2-5	few	NA	CASSLAATEGETQYF	TGCGCCAGCAGCTTGGCAGCGACAGAAGGAGAGACCCAGTACTTC
TRBV19	TRBJ1-2	NA	NA	CASSISGVDGYTF	TGTGCCAGTAGTATATCCGGGGTTGATGGCTACACCTTC
TRBV6-5	TRBJ1-6	few	NA	CASSLMYNSPLHF	TGTGCCAGCTCTCTTATGTATAATTCACCCCTCCACTTT
TRBV2	TRBJ1-1	few	NA	CATTRGGVGEAFF	TGTGCCACTACGAGGGGAGGGGTGGGTGAAGCTTTCTTT
TRBV6-5	TRBJ2-3	few	TRBD1	CASSRTGRNTDTQYF	TGTGCCAGCAGTCGGACAGGGAGGAACACAGATACGCAGTATTTT
TRBV4-1	TRBJ2-5	NA	NA	CASSQARQETQYF	TGCGCCAGCAGCCAAGCGCGTCAAGAGACCCAGTACTTC
TRBV7-6	TRBJ1-1	many	NA	CASSTTPNTEAFF	TGTGCCAGCAGCACCACACCGAACACTGAAGCTTTCTTT
TRBV5-6	TRBJ2-4	few	TRBD1	CASASDRENIQYF	TGTGCCAGCGCCTCGGACAGGGAGAACATTCAGTACTTC
TRBV4-1	TRBJ1-3	few	NA	CASSQEDSNSGNTIYF	TGCGCCAGCAGCCAAGAGGACAGCAACTCTGGAAACACCATATATTTT